This paragraph covers one TCR beta chain sequence. Repertoires were generated with immunoSEQ multiplex PCR, while TCRdb's copy carries only in-frame clones and drops some. The sample lists some 270,000 clones; 70% to 90% were seen once. The data are from a study of blood T cell repertoires in COVID-19. The germline CDR1 and CDR2 sequences are SGHTA and FQGNSA. This CDR3 is built from 14 residues. The V gene end was trimmed by 6 bases and the J gene end by 7 bases; junction bases not matched to a gene: 6. This TCR came from a woman aged 45-65 years who had been exposed to COVID-19. The V gene is TRBV7-2, the J gene TRBJ2-2, with TRBD1 matching 9 bases. The sample was PBMCs or T cells enriched from blood (not recorded which). The CDR3: CASRPGQGHGELFF. The CDR3 nucleotides are TGTGCCAGCAGGCCGGGACAGGGCCACGGGGAGCTGTTTTTT.